This TCR beta chain was recorded in a study of T cell responses to AZD1222 COVID-19 vaccine. Study outcomes and limitations: The donor cohort was predominantly white British with a female majority, and clonal diversity may have been underestimated.

To note about this clone: Its antigen is unknown.

The table came from immunoSEQ multiplex PCR; TCRdb's copy has only in-frame clones and leaves some out. This sample has over 85,000 clones; 85% to 90% occur once, and the top ten carry roughly 8.1%. V lost 4 bases and J lost 3; bases outside the gene matches: 8. Germline CDR1 MNHEY, CDR2 SVGAGI. This CDR3 contains 15 residues. The chain combines TRBV6-5 with TRBJ1-2; 7 bases are a match to TRBD1. Sequencing was performed on peripheral blood, taken on day 0 of AZD1222 vaccination. This clonotype was obtained from an adult in good health. The CDR3 loop is CASSFFRDSDYGYTF. CDR3 sequence (DNA): TGTGCCAGCAGTTTCTTCCGGGACAGCGACTATGGCTACACCTTC.